This record covers a single TCR beta chain. The sample originates from a study of shared clonotypes between healthy human individuals. TCRdb's table, derived via immunoSEQ multiplex PCR, lists solely in-frame clones and lacks some. The sample holds approximately 1,500,000 clones; 95% to 99% are singletons and the top ten take about 0.45%. The sample comprised naive CD4+ T cells sorted from blood. The subset was: CD45RA+ positively selected. The receptor was derived from a man aged 30 to 39 in good health.

CDR3 DNA: TGTGCCAGCAGCTTGTCGAGTTGGACCTACGAGCAGTACTTC. Protein: CASSLSSWTYEQYF. The V call is TRBV5-5, the J call TRBJ2-7, with unresolved D. CDR3 length equals 14 residues. In germline, CDR1 is SGHKS, CDR2 YYEKEE (reference sequence). With 1 base removed from V and 2 bases from J, the gap between germline ends came to 10 bases.